Listed below are T cell receptor beta chains from one sample, sequenced in a study of blood T cell repertoires in COVID-19. Profiling relied on immunoSEQ multiplex PCR, and the TCRdb table lists in-frame clones only, not all of them. The data show about 200,000 clones, 80% to 90% seen once. The specimen was PBMCs or T cells enriched from blood (not recorded which). The source of these receptors is a middle-aged woman with acute COVID-19. CDR3s leave out the opening cysteine and the closing phenylalanine or tryptophan.

SVERQGAEAF	TRBJ1-1	TRBV29-1
ASSLAGTDQETQY	TRBJ2-5	TRBV7-9
ASSQDLAGDEQY	TRBJ2-7	TRBV3-1/TRBV3-2
ASSPNPGHTYGYT	TRBJ1-2	TRBV5-6
ASRLGGAFFRTSTDTQY	TRBJ2-3	TRBV7-2
ASSLGVFGQGTYEQY	TRBJ2-7	TRBV7-9
ASSLRVSGPMLSRTEHNEQF	TRBJ2-1	TRBV13
SASMDRGYEQY	TRBJ2-7	TRBV20-1
AWSVTLGSGEEQF	TRBJ2-1	TRBV30
ASRQGQDKNYEQY	TRBJ2-7	TRBV19
ASSLVGGPSNQPQH	TRBJ1-5	TRBV27
ASSALLTSSSYEQY	TRBJ2-7	TRBV6-2/TRBV6-3
ASSQLTNSASNTEAF	TRBJ1-1	TRBV4-1
ASSLGGVRIPH	TRBJ1-5	TRBV28
ASNNGNTGELF	TRBJ2-2	TRBV19
ASSHPGTGRNEQY	TRBJ2-7	TRBV28
ASSQDLGVSYEQY	TRBJ2-7	TRBV4-1
ASSPTFGLDRGTDTQY	TRBJ2-3	TRBV7-8
ASSHGKTSGSTDTQY	TRBJ2-3	TRBV3-1/TRBV3-2
ASSFGTGTYEQY	TRBJ2-7	TRBV7-6
ASSNSGLRTGNTIY	TRBJ1-3	TRBV7-8
ASRTGTSNYGYT	TRBJ1-2	TRBV6-5
ASKGGPNTEAF	TRBJ1-1	TRBV6-5
ASSSQGEGTGELF	TRBJ2-2	TRBV7-9
ASSQQSRGETQY	TRBJ2-5	TRBV3-1/TRBV3-2
ASSYSTSGNQETQY	TRBJ2-5	TRBV6-5
ASNTGGRGYT	TRBJ1-2	TRBV28
ASSLGSSGGAWAF	TRBJ1-1	TRBV7-8
ASTNLGTGSHEQY	TRBJ2-7	TRBV5-5
ASSSGTGYQETQY	TRBJ2-5	TRBV7-8
ASSRARTDTQY	TRBJ2-3	TRBV18
ASSLATMGSGGNQPQH	TRBJ1-5	TRBV5-8
AWSQGLGFGANVLT	TRBJ2-6	TRBV30
ASVSKTEAF	TRBJ1-1	TRBV28
ASSDRRGGGNTEAF	TRBJ1-1	TRBV10-2
ATLQGQETQY	TRBJ2-5	TRBV28
ASSHVAGGMVGVVGETQY	TRBJ2-5	TRBV3-1/TRBV3-2
ASQRNHGQGFLH	TRBJ1-6	TRBV27
ASSFGWASRRSYEQY	TRBJ2-7	TRBV7-2
ASSERASLLRSYNEQF	TRBJ2-1	TRBV6-1
ATWGQWNTEAF	TRBJ1-1	TRBV27
ASSTLGRAYSKAQETQY	TRBJ2-5	TRBV10-1
ATSRTGNTEAF	TRBJ1-1	TRBV15
ASSFSGRSTDTQY	TRBJ2-3	TRBV7-9
ASSLDTNSPLH	TRBJ1-6	TRBV28
ASSLNRNEKLF	TRBJ1-4	TRBV7-7
ASSLNGGQDGYT	TRBJ1-2	TRBV11-3
ASRDREVGYT	TRBJ1-2	TRBV5-1
ASQRTSGGHRSYEQY	TRBJ2-7	TRBV7-2
ASSFAVSSSYNEQF	TRBJ2-1	TRBV28